This T cell receptor beta chain was profiled in a study of blood T cell repertoires in COVID-19. At the level of the study: Specimens from acute and convalescent COVID-19 originated in the United States, Italy and Spain. Sample material is recorded as cDNA or gDNA derived from T cells, B-cell-depleted T cells, or PBMCs.

As processed by the authors: From reference gene primer amplification, estimates of nucleated cell counts were derived. The protocol was immunoSEQ multiplex PCR, while the TCRdb copy is restricted to in-frame clones and leaves out a portion. That table gives V, J and clone size, and the DNA gave D and trimming. The data show under 130,000 clones, with 70% to 90% seen just once and just over 3% held by the top ten. The TCR comes from a man aged 50-60 years in a cohort sampled during active COVID-19. The sequencing input was peripheral blood.

The CDR3 spells CASSLGAGGADGYTF. CDR3 sequence (DNA): TGTGCCAGCAGCTTGGGGGCCGGGGGGGCTGATGGCTACACCTTC. This rearrangement joins TRBV7-8 to TRBJ1-2, with D maybe TRBD1 (6 bases). This CDR3 spans 15 amino acids. Germline CDR1 is SGHVS and CDR2 is FQNEAQ. V was cut by 3 bases and J by 6 bases, with 17 bases left in between.